A single sample gave rise to the 12 T cell receptor beta chains below, sequenced in a study of T cell repertoires in cytomegalovirus infection. TCRdb re-analysed the reads in MiXCR, keeping a single row per CDR3 protein. This sample carries fewer than 550,000 distinct CDR3 sequences, approximately 31% of them seen once, and the ten largest clones take about an eighth. The sequencing sample was made of PBMCs. The receptor source for this set is a human donor in good health (CMV status not recorded). Some clones in this sample may be carry-over from other donors' samples.

Regarding this clonotype: An end of the junction does not agree with germline; a read error may underlie this. The V gene is TRBV5-1, the J gene TRBJ2-7; 8 nucleotides line up with TRBD2. The CDR3 totals 13 residues. Germline CDR1 reads SGHRS; CDR2 reads YFSETQ. CDR3 DNA: TGCGCCAGCAAAGCCCGGGGGGGCCACGAGCAGTGCTTC. Translation gives CASKARGGHEQCF.

The chain combines TRBV18 with TRBJ2-3, with D perhaps matching TRBD2 (6 bases). The length of the CDR3 is 16 residues. The germline gives CDR1 KGHSH, CDR2 LQKENI. V was cut by 2 bases and J by 4 bases, with 16 bases left in between. In nucleotides, the CDR3 is TGTGCCAGCTCACCAGCCCAGACTAGATCCGCAGATACGCAGTATTTT. Its protein is CASSPAQTRSADTQYF. Together with reference TRBV18 and TRBJ2-3, the CDR3 gives the full variable domain: NAGVMQNPRHLVRRRGQEARLRCSPMKGHSHVYWYRQLPEEGLKFMVYLQKENIIDESGMPKERFSAEFPKEGPSILRIQQVVRGDSAAYFCASSPAQTRSADTQYFGPGTRLTVL.

The V and J genes are TRBV25-1 and TRBJ1-4, with 7 bases aligning to TRBD1. Germline loops: CDR1 MGHDK, CDR2 SYGVNS. V trimming: 1 base; J trimming: 6 bases; junction bases outside the gene matches: 5. The CDR3 contains 15 residues. CDR3 amino acids: CASSEWSDRDEKLFF. CDR3 bases: TGTGCCAGCAGTGAATGGTCCGACAGGGATGAAAAACTGTTTTTT.

V gene TRBV20-1 combines with J gene TRBJ2-1; D may correspond to TRBD1 or TRBD2 (6 bases each). V lost 0 bases and J lost 8, with 8 bases in between. From germline, CDR1 is DFQATT and CDR2 SNEGSKA (reference sequence). The CDR3 covers 12 residues. In DNA, the CDR3 is TGCAGTGCTAGAGATGGGGGGCATGAGCAGTTCTTC. Translation: CSARDGGHEQFF.

This clonotype was seen a handful of times. V gene TRBV20-1 combines with J gene TRBJ2-5, with TRBD1 matching over 7 bases. This CDR3 spans 14 amino acids. V trimming: 1 base; J trimming: 2 bases; junction bases outside the gene matches: 4. Germline V lookup: CDR1 DFQATT, CDR2 SNEGSKA (reference sequence). The CDR3 loop is CSARVGTVQETQYF. CDR3 nucleotides: TGCAGTGCTAGAGTCGGGACAGTACAAGAGACCCAGTACTTC.

V gene TRBV7-6 combines with J gene TRBJ2-2; TRBD2 matches at 14 bases. V lost 5 bases to trimming and J lost 2 bases; unmatched junction nucleotides: 10. CDR1 SGHVS and CDR2 FNYEAQ come from the germline V gene. The CDR3 is 19 residues long. CDR3 in amino acids: CASSPQLGLAGENTGELFF. DNA of the CDR3: TGTGCCAGCAGCCCCCAACTGGGACTAGCGGGGGAAAACACCGGGGAGCTGTTTTTT.

The table lists this clonotype with a few counts. The CDR3 spells CASSLWTTWGYTF. In DNA, the CDR3 is TGTGCCAGCAGCCTGTGGACTACCTGGGGCTACACCTTC. The rearrangement uses TRBV5-5 and TRBJ1-2; D is undetermined. V was trimmed by 4 bases and J by 8 bases, leaving 15 bases between them. CDR3 length: 13 amino acids. Germline-derived CDR1 and CDR2 are SGHKS and YYEKEE (reference sequence).

This clonotype appeared a few times. The J gene is TRBJ2-7, the V gene TRBV28, with D perhaps matching TRBD2 (5 bases). Between the trimmed V and J ends, which lost 0 bases and 3 bases, there was a span of 24 bases. In germline, CDR1 is MDHEN, CDR2 SYDVKM. The length of the CDR3 is 19 residues. The CDR3 DNA sequence: TGTGCCAGCAGTTTATGGGGTCAGGCTCTCCGCCGGGGATACTACGAGCAGTACTTC. This translates into CASSLWGQALRRGYYEQYF.

At least ten counts were recorded for this clonotype. This rearrangement joins TRBV25-1 to TRBJ2-1, with 7 positions matching TRBD1. CDR1 is MGHDK, CDR2 SYGVNS, per germline. This CDR3 has 11 residues. V lost 9 bases, J lost 7 bases, and 3 bases stayed unmatched. CDR3 nucleotides: TGTGCCAGTCACAGGGGTAATGAGCAGTTCTTC. It is translated as CASHRGNEQFF.

This clonotype was counted a few times. The chain carries TRBV18 and TRBJ2-7, with 7 bases aligning to TRBD1. The germline CDR1 and CDR2 sequences are KGHSH and LQKENI. The junction had 12 bases not matched to a gene; V was cut back by 1 base and J by 9 bases. The CDR3 is 15 amino acids. CDR3 nucleotide sequence: TGTGCCAGCTCACCACGGGGGACAGAAGCTCCGGGGCAGTACTTC. Translation gives CASSPRGTEAPGQYF.

Many counts were recorded for this clonotype. The chain recombines TRBV25-1 with TRBJ1-5, with 8 positions matching TRBD1. The junction had 4 bases not matched to a gene; V was cut back by 2 bases and J by 7 bases. From germline, CDR1 is MGHDK and CDR2 SYGVNS. The CDR3 consists of 14 residues. CDR3 sequence: CASSEQGAGQPQHF. The DNA for the CDR3 is TGTGCCAGCAGTGAACAGGGGGCGGGGCAGCCCCAGCATTTT.

This chain connects TRBV20-1 to TRBJ2-3; D unclear. CDR3 length: 13 residues. Trimming took off 1 base at V and 5 bases at J, with 10 bases between the two ends. The germline CDR1 and CDR2 sequences are DFQATT and SNEGSKA (reference sequence). As DNA, the CDR3 is TGCAGTGCTAGAGTTGAGGTGGTAGATACGCAGTATTTT. It specifies CSARVEVVDTQYF.